This record concerns one T cell receptor beta chain sequence. The antigen remains undetermined. Per germline, CDR1 SGDLS and CDR2 YYNGEE. V lost 1 base to trimming and J lost 7 bases, with 11 bases between them. This CDR3 has 13 residues. A multiplex PCR was run with 60 Vbeta primers and 13 Jbeta primers. Original analysis: Around 83 million unique TCR beta chains, about 12 million shared, were counted in a later analysis. Sequencing used immunoSEQ multiplex PCR; TCRdb keeps in-frame clones, though not all of them. That table supplies the V and J calls and clone size; D and trimming were determined from the DNA. The repertoire holds 150,000 to 200,000 clones, with about 80% as singletons. These data are taken from a study of cytomegalovirus exposure and HLA in healthy donors. Study observations and caveats: While the bulk of TCR sequences proved rare, some public TCRs turned up in many donors.

The J gene is TRBJ2-5, the V gene TRBV9; a weak D match, TRBD2 (6 bases). Sequenced: PBMCs. The clonotype originates from a woman aged 18-29 years in good health and CMV-seropositive. This CDR3 reads CASSVSSVGTQYF. As DNA, the CDR3 is TGTGCCAGCAGCGTATCTAGCGTTGGGACCCAGTACTTC.